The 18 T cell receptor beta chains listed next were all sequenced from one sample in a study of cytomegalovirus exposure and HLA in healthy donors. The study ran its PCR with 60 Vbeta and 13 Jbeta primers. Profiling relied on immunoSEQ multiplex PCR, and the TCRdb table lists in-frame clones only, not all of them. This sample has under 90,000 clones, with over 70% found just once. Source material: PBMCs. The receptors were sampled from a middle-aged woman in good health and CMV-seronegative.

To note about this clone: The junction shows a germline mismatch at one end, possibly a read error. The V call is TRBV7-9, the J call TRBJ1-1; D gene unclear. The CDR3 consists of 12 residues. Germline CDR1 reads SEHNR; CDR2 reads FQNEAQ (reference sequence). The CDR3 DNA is TGTTCCAGCAGCCCCCGGGTTATTGAAGCTTTCTTT. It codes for CSSSPRVIEAFF.

The CDR3 DNA follows: TGTGCCAGCAGTGAAATACAGGGATATGGCTACACCTTC. Translating it yields CASSEIQGYGYTF. V is TRBV2 and J is TRBJ1-2; D is possibly TRBD1 (6 bases). The germline gives CDR1 SNHLY, CDR2 FYNNEI. The V gene lost 2 bases and the J gene lost 5 bases, with 9 bases spanning the gap. The CDR3 is 13 amino acids.

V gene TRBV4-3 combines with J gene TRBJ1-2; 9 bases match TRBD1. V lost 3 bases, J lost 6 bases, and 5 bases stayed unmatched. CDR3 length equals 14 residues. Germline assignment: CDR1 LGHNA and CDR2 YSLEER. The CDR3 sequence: CASSHMGQGNGYTF. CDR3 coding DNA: TGCGCCAGCAGCCACATGGGACAGGGTAATGGCTACACCTTC.

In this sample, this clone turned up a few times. CDR3 protein: CASSPRGGRKNIQYF. CDR3 nucleotide sequence: TGTGCCAGCAGCCCTAGGGGGGGGCGGAAAAACATTCAGTACTTC. V usage is TRBV6-5 and J usage is TRBJ2-4, with a weak D call TRBD2 (7 bases). Germline CDR1 and CDR2: MNHEY and SVGAGI. This CDR3 has 15 amino acids. V was shortened by 6 bases and J by 4 bases, with 16 bases between the two germline ends.

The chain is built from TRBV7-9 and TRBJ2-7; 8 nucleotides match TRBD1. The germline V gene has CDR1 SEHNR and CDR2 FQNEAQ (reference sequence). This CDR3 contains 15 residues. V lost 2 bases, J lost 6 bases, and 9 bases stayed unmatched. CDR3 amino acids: CASSLQGAVSAEQYF. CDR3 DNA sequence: TGTGCCAGCAGCTTACAGGGGGCGGTTAGTGCCGAGCAGTACTTC.

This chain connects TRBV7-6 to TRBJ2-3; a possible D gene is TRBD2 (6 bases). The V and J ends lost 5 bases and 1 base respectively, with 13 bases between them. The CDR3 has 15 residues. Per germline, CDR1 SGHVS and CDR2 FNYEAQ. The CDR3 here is CASSPPDYGTDTQYF. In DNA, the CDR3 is TGTGCCAGCAGCCCCCCGGACTACGGCACAGATACGCAGTATTTT.

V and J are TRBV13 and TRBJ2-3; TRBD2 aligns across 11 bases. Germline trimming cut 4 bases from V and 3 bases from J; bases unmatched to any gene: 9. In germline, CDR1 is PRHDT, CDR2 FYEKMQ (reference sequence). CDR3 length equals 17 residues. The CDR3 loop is CASSSTSGSVGTDTQYF. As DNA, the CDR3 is TGTGCCAGCAGCTCCACTAGCGGGAGTGTTGGAACAGATACGCAGTATTTT.

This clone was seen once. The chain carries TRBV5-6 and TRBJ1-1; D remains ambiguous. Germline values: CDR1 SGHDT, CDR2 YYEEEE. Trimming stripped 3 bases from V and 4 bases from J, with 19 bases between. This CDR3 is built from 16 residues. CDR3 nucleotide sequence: TGTGCCAGCAGCTCTCCGTGGAGCGTAGCGGGCACTGAAGCTTTCTTT. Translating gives CASSSPWSVAGTEAFF.

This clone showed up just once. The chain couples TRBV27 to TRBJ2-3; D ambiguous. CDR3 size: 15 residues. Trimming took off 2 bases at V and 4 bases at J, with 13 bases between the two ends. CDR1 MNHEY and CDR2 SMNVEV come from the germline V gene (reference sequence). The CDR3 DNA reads TGTGCCAGCAGTTTAACTATCGGAAGCCCAGATACGCAGTATTTT. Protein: CASSLTIGSPDTQYF.

The CDR3 nucleotides are TGTGCCAGCAGCGAGCGGGGCTTGTCGGAGCAGTACTTC. Its translation: CASSERGLSEQYF. The rearrangement links TRBV9 to TRBJ2-5; TRBD2 matches 7 bases. The CDR3 spans 13 residues. The germline gives CDR1 SGDLS, CDR2 YYNGEE. With V trimmed by 3 bases and J by 11 bases, 10 bases remained unmatched.

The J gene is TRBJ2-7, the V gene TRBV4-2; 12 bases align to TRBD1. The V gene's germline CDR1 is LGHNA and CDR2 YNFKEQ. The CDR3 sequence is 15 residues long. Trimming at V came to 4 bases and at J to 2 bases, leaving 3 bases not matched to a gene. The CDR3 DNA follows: TGTGCCAGCAGCCGCCGGGACAGGGGGCCCTACGAGCAGTACTTC. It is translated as CASSRRDRGPYEQYF.

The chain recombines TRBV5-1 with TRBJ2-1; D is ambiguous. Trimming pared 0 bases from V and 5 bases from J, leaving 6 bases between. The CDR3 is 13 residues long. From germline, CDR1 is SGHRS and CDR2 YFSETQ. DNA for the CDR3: TGCGCCAGCAGCTTGGACACCAACAATGAGCAGTTCTTC. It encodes CASSLDTNNEQFF.

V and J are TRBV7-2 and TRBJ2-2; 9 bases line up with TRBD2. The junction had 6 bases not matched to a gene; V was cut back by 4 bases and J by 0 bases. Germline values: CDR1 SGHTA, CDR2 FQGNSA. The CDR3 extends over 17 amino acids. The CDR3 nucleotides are TGTGCCAGCAGCTGGCCGGGACTAGCAGCGAACACCGGGGAGCTGTTTTTT. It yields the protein CASSWPGLAANTGELFF.

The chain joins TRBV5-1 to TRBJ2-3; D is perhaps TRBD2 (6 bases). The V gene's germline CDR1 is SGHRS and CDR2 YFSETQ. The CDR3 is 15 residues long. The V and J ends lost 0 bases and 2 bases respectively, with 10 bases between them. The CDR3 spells CASSLVAGLTDTQYF. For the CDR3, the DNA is TGCGCCAGCAGCTTGGTGGCGGGGCTCACAGATACGCAGTATTTT. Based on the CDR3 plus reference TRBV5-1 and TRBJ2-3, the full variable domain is KAGVTQTPRYLIKTRGQQVTLSCSPISGHRSVSWYQQTPGQGLQFLFEYFSETQRNKGNFPGRFSGRQFSNSRSEMNVSTLELGDSALYLCASSLVAGLTDTQYFGPGTRLTVL.

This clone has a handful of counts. CDR3 in amino acids: CASSPRGGGLNEQFF. Here the CDR3 DNA reads TGTGCCAGCAGCCCTAGGGGCGGGGGGCTAAATGAGCAGTTCTTC. This chain joins TRBV13 and TRBJ2-1; 8 positions agree with TRBD2. Germline CDR1 and CDR2: PRHDT and FYEKMQ (reference sequence). The V gene end was trimmed by 5 bases and the J gene end by 7 bases; junction bases not matched to a gene: 10. The length of the CDR3 is 15 residues. Full variable domain (missing parts from reference TRBV13 and TRBJ2-1): AAGVIQSPRHLIKEKRETATLKCYPIPRHDTVYWYQQGPGQDPQFLISFYEKMQSDKGSIPDRFSAQQFSDYHSELNMSSLELGDSALYFCASSPRGGGLNEQFFGPGTRLTVL.

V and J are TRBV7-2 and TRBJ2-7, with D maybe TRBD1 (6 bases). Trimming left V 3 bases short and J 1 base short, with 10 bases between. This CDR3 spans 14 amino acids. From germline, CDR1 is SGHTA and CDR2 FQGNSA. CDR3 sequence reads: CASSFSGTSYEQYF. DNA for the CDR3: TGTGCCAGCAGCTTCTCCGGGACATCCTACGAGCAGTACTTC. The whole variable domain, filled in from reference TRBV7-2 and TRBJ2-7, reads GAGVSQSPSNKVTEKGKDVELRCDPISGHTALYWYRQSLGQGLEFLIYFQGNSAPDKSGLPSDRFSAERTGGSVSTLTIQRTQQEDSAVYLCASSFSGTSYEQYFGPGTRLTVT.

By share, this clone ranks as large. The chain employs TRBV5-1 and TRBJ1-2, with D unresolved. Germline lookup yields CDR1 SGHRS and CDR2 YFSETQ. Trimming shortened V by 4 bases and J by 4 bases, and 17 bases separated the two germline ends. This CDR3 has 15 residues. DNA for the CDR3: TGCGCCAGCAGCCCATGGGAGGGTGGAGGCTATGGCTACACCTTC. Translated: CASSPWEGGGYGYTF.

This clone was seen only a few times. Here the CDR3 reads CAWSVFSPTQTGKDTEAFF. As DNA, the CDR3 is TGTGCCTGGAGTGTATTCTCACCAACGCAAACCGGGAAGGACACTGAAGCTTTCTTT. The genes are TRBV30 and TRBJ1-1; D is uncertain. V was trimmed by 0 bases and J by 3 bases, leaving 26 bases between them. CDR3 length: 19 amino acids. Germline values: CDR1 GTSNPN, CDR2 SVGIG (reference sequence).